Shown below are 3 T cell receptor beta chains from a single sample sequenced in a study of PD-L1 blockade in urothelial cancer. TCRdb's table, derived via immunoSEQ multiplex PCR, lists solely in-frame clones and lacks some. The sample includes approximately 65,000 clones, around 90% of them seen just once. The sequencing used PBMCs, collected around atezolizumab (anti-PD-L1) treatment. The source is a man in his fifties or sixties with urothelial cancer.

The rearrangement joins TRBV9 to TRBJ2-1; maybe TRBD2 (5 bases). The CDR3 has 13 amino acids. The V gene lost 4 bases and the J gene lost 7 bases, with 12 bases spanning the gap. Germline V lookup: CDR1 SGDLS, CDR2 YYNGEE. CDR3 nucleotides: TGTGCCAGCAGCCGAGGAGGTTGGAATGAGCAGTTCTTC. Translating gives CASSRGGWNEQFF.

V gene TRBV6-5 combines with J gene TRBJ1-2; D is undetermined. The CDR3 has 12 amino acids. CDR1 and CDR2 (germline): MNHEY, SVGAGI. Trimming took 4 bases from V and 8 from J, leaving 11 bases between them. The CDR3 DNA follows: TGTGCCAGCAGTTTTACTATAGGAGGCTACACCTTC. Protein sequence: CASSFTIGGYTF.

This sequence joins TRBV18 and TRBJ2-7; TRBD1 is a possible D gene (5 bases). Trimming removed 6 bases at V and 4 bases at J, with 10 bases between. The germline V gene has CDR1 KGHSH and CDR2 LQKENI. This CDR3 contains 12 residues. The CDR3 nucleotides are TGTGCCAGCTCTCCGACAGCTTACGAGCAGTACTTC. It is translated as CASSPTAYEQYF. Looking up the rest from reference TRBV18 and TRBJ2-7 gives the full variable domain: NAGVMQNPRHLVRRRGQEARLRCSPMKGHSHVYWYRQLPEEGLKFMVYLQKENIIDESGMPKERFSAEFPKEGPSILRIQQVVRGDSAAYFCASSPTAYEQYFGPGTRLTVT.